The clone carrying this T cell receptor beta chain was observed at least ten times. Its cognate antigen is unknown. V lost 5 bases, J lost 7 bases, and 11 bases stayed unmatched. Germline V gene data show CDR1 as SGHVS and CDR2 as FNYEAQ. The CDR3 has 15 residues. The entry originates in a study of CD8 T cells in ankylosing spondylitis. TCRdb itself ran the 5' RACE reads through MiXCR, one entry per CDR3 protein. The sample shows roughly 240,000 distinct CDR3 sequences, around 8% of them seen only once. The study, taken as a whole, reports: The study identified a TCR beta motif of several highly homologous variants that appeared characteristic of ankylosing spondylitis blood. There was reportedly significant enrichment of clones that were disease-linked in matched ankylosing spondylitis synovial fluid.

Sequences were obtained from blood, either unsorted or a sorted T cell fraction (not recorded which). This chain joins TRBV7-6 and TRBJ2-1; TRBD2 matches 7 bases. The sequence was collected from a female donor with ankylosing spondylitis or in good health (not recorded which). In DNA, the CDR3 is TGTGCCAGCAGCCTCACCTGGGGAGGGAAGAATGAGCAGTTCTTC. Amino acid sequence: CASSLTWGGKNEQFF.